Sequencing of this TCR beta chain was carried out in a study of beta chain features in type 1 diabetes (dated by TCRdb to the late 2010s). Background on the whole study: No differences in mean age, gender distribution, total cell number or subset yield were found between patients and healthy donors. A total of about 100,000,000 sorted cells were examined across all samples, and RNA yield correlated strongly with the number of cells per subset. The study compared the TCRB repertoires of sorted circulating CD4+ T cell subsets in recently diagnosed type 1 diabetes patients with those in matched healthy donors. Whereas all 30 or so donors provided naive and central memory subsets, regulatory and stem cell-like memory subsets were isolated from just 8 patients and roughly 8 healthy donors.

A single peripheral blood draw of 95 to 150 mL on average was collected from each donor into heparinised tubes. Using a panel that included CD45RO, CCR7, CD25, CD127, CD95 and CD27, naive, central memory, regulatory and stem cell-like memory CD4+ T cells were sorted on a BD FACSAria II. Every sorted population had a purity above 95%. PBMCs were isolated immediately by Lymphoprep density gradient centrifugation and stained directly without culture. So that batch effects would be minimized, each experiment stained and sorted samples in pairs, pairing one healthy donor with one patient. Results and caveats for the whole study, not just this receptor: PCR might favor shorter templates, but patient and control samples were amplified and corrected together, so any skew would affect both groups equally. Because the HLA sub-analyses included only small numbers of individuals, any influence of HLA type on TCRB rearrangement was left unresolved. Naive, central memory and regulatory TCRB repertoires appeared to be more similar among patients than among healthy donors. Type 1 diabetes patients showed a moderate but significant shortening of TCRB CDR3 length in all four CD4+ subsets. Sequencing cDNA rather than genomic DNA could over-represent highly expressing activated cells, although activation and CD3 levels did not differ between groups. Patients with type 1 diabetes made fewer insertions and deleted more nucleotides at VDJ recombination sites, implying thymic rearrangement abnormalities.

After removal of 10 bases from V and 5 bases from J, the junction retains 15 bases not matched to a gene. Via the germline V gene (reference sequence), CDR1 is SEHNR and CDR2 FQNEAQ. The CDR3 holds 16 amino acids from the cysteine to the phenylalanine. CDR3 DNA only is kept here, 48 bases in frame from base 1. All of the isolated RNA was reverse transcribed with the High Capacity cDNA Reverse Transcription Kit, so expressed TCRB transcripts were sequenced. Naive, central memory and regulatory T cell samples underwent deep immunoSEQ sequencing, averaging about 3.57 million total reads per sample. Sorted cells were lysed in RLT buffer and RNA was extracted with DNase-treated RNeasy Micro or Mini kits, depending on cell number. To prevent cross-contamination, each cell subset was processed individually, whereas patient and healthy donor samples were processed jointly. The immunoSEQ multiplex PCR was used to amplify TCRB sequences from cDNA, generating 87-bp fragments that spanned the CDR3 region. The amplicons were sequenced using the Illumina HiSeq platform. Per the original workflow: PCR bias was corrected computationally using synthetic template baselines, and reads within Hamming distance 2 were collapsed, with unmergeable singletons discarded. Reads were aligned against IMGT so that V, D and J genes, CDR3 length and insertions or deletions at six rearrangement sites could be assigned. Within each subset, clonotype counts were normalized to sorted cell number, and only after that were true diversity and Gini coefficients computed with the tcR R package. The overlap coefficient, calculated on TCRB nucleotide sequences, was used to measure repertoire sharing. As a proxy for the pre-selection repertoire, out-of-frame TCRB sequences from naive cells were analyzed. Not all clones reach the TCRdb copy of this immuneACCESS table, which keeps in-frame sequences only. Checked studies attribute under half of the gap to unresolved V genes and leave the rest unexplained. The V and J calls and clone size are taken from that table; D and trimming were inferred from the DNA. The sample profile shows under 300,000 clones; 16% of them were found once. The ten largest clonotypes hold less than 0.09% of the sample.

As concerns this clone: What antigen it recognizes has not been identified. Base qualities are not at hand, and no much larger clone is one base apart.

This receptor chain uses TRBV7-9 and TRBJ2-3, with 10 junctional bases fitting TRBD2. The sequence was obtained from a man aged 25 to 40 with type 1 diabetes. The sequenced sample consisted of naive CD4+ T cells from blood. The cell subset or site label, as the study defines it: true naive CD4+ T cells. The CDR3 protein sequence reads: CANRPPASGRGDTQYF. Read as DNA, the sequence is TGTGCCAACCGGCCGCCGGCTAGCGGGAGAGGAGATACGCAGTATTTT.